This is a list of T cell receptor beta chains from one sample in a study of blood T cell repertoires in COVID-19. The assay was immunoSEQ multiplex PCR, and TCRdb's table has in-frame clones only and misses some. The sample lists around 230,000 clones; approximately 89% were seen once. Material: PBMCs or T cells enriched from blood (not recorded which). The receptors shown here come from a woman between 25 and 40 years old with acute COVID-19. Each CDR3 is given with its conserved first and last residue. Each record gives: CDR3 length, clone size, J gene, D gene, V gene, CDR3 protein, CDR3 DNA. D genes are given only for firm matches. Rows may omit the clone size; those that give it use once, few, many or a size class.

15	NA	TRBJ2-1	TRBD2	TRBV6-4	CASSDSSGGANEQFF	TGTGCCAGCAGTGACTCGAGCGGGGGGGCCAATGAGCAGTTCTTC
14	NA	TRBJ1-2	TRBD1	TRBV2	CASSPRQGNRGYTF	TGTGCCAGCTCTCCTAGACAGGGGAATAGGGGCTACACCTTC
15	NA	TRBJ2-1	TRBD2	TRBV19	CASSIWLADSNEQFF	TGTGCCAGTAGTATCTGGCTAGCGGATAGTAATGAGCAGTTCTTC
14	NA	TRBJ1-5	NA	TRBV3-1/TRBV3-2	CASSQEVRDQPQHF	TGTGCCAGCAGCCAAGAAGTCCGGGATCAGCCCCAGCATTTT
19	NA	TRBJ2-1	TRBD2	TRBV15	CATSSPGLAGKLSYNEQFF	TGTGCCACCAGCTCCCCCGGACTAGCGGGCAAACTCTCCTACAATGAGCAGTTCTTC
16	NA	TRBJ1-6	NA	TRBV10-3	CAISESTGGGVSPLHF	TGTGCCATCAGTGAGTCGACTGGCGGGGGCGTATCACCCCTCCACTTT
12	once	TRBJ1-2	NA	TRBV6-5	CASSYSQGSYTF	TGTGCCAGCAGTTACTCGCAGGGAAGCTACACCTTC
12	NA	TRBJ2-3	TRBD2	TRBV18	CASSPDGGTQYF	TGTGCCAGCTCCCCGGACGGGGGGACGCAGTATTTT
16	NA	TRBJ2-7	TRBD2	TRBV7-2	CASSPNSGGGTYEQYF	TGTGCCAGCAGCCCAAATAGCGGGGGGGGAACCTACGAGCAGTACTTC
17	once	TRBJ2-7	NA	TRBV11-2	CASSLDAPAGSIYEQYF	TGTGCCAGCAGCTTAGACGCCCCCGCCGGGAGTATTTACGAGCAGTACTTC
14	once	TRBJ2-1	NA	TRBV4-3	CASSQDSRGNEQFF	TGCGCCAGCAGCCAAGATTCCAGGGGCAATGAGCAGTTCTTC
13	NA	TRBJ2-5	TRBD1	TRBV15	CATSDGTAETQYF	TGTGCCACCAGCGACGGGACAGCGGAGACCCAGTACTTC
15	NA	TRBJ1-1	NA	TRBV4-1	CASRPRDTLNTEAFF	TGCGCCAGCAGGCCGAGGGACACATTGAACACTGAAGCTTTCTTT
16	NA	TRBJ2-6	NA	TRBV19	CASSMLGNSGANVLTF	TGTGCCAGTAGTATGCTAGGCAACTCTGGGGCCAACGTCCTGACTTTC
13	once	TRBJ1-1	TRBD1	TRBV7-6	CACRGLRDTEAFF	TGTGCCTGCAGGGGGCTAAGGGACACTGAAGCTTTCTTT
15	NA	TRBJ1-5	NA	TRBV19	CASSIAGYSNQPQHF	TGTGCCAGTAGTATCGCAGGGTATAGCAATCAGCCCCAGCATTTT
15	NA	TRBJ1-2	TRBD1	TRBV11-2	CASRTSWDRNYGYTF	TGTGCCAGCAGAACTTCATGGGACAGAAACTATGGCTACACCTTC